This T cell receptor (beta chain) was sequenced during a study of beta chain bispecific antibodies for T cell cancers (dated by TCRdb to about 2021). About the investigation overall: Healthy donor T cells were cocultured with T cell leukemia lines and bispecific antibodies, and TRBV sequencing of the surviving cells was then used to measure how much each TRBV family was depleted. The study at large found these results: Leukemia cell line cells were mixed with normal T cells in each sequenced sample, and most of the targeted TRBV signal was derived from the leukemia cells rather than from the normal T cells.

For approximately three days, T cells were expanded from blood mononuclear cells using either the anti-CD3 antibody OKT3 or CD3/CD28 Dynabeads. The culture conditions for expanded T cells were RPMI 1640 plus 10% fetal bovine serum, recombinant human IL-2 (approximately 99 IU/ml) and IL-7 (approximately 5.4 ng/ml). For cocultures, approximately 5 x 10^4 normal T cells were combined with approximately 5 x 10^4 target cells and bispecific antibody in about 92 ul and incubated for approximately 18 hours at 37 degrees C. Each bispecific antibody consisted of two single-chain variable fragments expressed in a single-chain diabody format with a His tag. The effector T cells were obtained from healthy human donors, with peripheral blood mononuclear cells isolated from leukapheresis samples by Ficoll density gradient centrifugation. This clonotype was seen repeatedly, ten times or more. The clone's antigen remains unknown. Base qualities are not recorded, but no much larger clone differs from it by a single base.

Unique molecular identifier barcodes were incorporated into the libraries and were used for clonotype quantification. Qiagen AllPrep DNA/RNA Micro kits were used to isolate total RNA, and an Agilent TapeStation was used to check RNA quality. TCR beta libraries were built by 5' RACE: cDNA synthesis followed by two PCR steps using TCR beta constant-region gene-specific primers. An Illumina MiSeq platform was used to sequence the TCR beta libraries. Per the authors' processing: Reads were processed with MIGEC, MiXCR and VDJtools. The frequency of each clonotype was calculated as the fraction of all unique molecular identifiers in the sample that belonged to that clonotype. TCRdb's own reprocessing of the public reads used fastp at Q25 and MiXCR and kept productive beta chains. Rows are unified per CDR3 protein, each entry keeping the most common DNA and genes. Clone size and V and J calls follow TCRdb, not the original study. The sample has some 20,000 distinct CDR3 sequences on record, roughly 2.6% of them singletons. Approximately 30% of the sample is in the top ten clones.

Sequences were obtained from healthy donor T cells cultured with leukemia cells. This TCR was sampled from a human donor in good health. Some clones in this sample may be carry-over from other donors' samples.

Here is the DNA: TGCGCCAGCAGCCAACATGAATCCAATGAGCAGTTCTTC. It codes for CASSQHESNEQFF. The chain is made from TRBV4-1 and TRBJ2-1, with no reliable assignment of the D segment. Taken from cysteine to phenylalanine, the CDR3 has 13 residues. CDR3 DNA is the only sequence kept; it has 39 bases, read in frame from the first base. From a lookup of the germline V gene, CDR1 and CDR2 are MGHRA and YSYEKL. At the junction V is shortened by 2 bases and J by 6 bases, with 8 bases in between.